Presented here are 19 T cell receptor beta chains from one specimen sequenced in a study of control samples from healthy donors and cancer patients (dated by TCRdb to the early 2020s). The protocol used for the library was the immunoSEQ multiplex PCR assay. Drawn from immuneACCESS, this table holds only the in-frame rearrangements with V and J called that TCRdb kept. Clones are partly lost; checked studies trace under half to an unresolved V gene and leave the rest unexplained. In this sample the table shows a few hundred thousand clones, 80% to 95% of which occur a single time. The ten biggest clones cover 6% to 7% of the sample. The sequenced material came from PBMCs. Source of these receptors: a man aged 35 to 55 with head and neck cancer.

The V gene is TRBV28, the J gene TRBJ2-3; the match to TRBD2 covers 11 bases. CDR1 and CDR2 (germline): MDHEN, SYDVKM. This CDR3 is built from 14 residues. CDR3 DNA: TGTGGATGGGGGACTAGCGGTCTCCCAGATACGCAGTATTTT. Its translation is CGWGTSGLPDTQYF.

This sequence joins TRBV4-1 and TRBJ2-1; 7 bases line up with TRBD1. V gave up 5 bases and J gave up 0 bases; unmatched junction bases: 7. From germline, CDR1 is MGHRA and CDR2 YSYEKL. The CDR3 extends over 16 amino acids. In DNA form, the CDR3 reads TGCGCCAGCAGCGCAAGACAGGGCAACTCCTACAATGAGCAGTTCTTC. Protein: CASSARQGNSYNEQFF.

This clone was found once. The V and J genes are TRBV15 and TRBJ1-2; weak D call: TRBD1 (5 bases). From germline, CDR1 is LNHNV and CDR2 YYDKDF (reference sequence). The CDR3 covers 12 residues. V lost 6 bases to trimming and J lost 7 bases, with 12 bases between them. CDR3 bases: TGTGCCACCAGTCAGGGCGCTCCTGGCTACACCTTC. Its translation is CATSQGAPGYTF.

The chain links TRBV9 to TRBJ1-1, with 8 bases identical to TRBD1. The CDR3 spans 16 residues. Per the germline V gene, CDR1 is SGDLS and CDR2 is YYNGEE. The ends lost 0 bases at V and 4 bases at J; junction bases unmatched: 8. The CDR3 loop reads CASSVGFATGGTEAFF. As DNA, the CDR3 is TGTGCCAGCAGCGTAGGGTTTGCCACAGGGGGCACTGAAGCTTTCTTT.

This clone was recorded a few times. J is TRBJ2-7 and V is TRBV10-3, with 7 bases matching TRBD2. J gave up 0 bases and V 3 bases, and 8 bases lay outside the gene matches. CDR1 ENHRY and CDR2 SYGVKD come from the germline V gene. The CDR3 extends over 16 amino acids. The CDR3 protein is CAISERLADSSYEQYF. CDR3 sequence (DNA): TGTGCCATCAGTGAACGGCTAGCGGATAGCTCCTACGAGCAGTACTTC.

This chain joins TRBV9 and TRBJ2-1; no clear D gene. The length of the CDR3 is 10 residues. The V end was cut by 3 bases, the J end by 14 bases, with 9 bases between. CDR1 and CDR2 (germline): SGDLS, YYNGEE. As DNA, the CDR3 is TGTGCCAGCAGCGACCCACCGAAGTTCTTC. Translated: CASSDPPKFF. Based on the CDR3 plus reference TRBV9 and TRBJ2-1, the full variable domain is DSGVTQTPKHLITATGQRVTLRCSPRSGDLSVYWYQQSLDQGLQFLIQYYNGEERAKGNILERFSAQQFPDLHSELNLSSLELGDSALYFCASSDPPKFFGPGTRLTVL.

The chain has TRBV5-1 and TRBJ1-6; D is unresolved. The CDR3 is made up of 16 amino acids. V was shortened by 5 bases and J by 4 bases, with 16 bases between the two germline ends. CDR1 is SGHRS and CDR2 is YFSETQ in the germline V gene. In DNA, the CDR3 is TGCGCCAGCAGGTTCGGCACCCAGGCTTATAATTCACCCCTCCACTTT. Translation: CASRFGTQAYNSPLHF.

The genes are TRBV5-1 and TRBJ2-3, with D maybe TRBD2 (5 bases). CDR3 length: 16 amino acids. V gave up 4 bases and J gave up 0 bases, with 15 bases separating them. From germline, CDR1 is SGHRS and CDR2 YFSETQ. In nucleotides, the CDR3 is TGCGCCAGCAGCCCCGGTGCGGGCACAAGCACAGATACGCAGTATTTT. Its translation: CASSPGAGTSTDTQYF.

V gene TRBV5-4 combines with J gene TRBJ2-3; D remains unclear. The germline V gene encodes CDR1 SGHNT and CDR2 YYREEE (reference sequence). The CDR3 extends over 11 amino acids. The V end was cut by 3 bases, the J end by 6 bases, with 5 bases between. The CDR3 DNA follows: TGTGCCAGCAGCTCATGGGATACGCAGTATTTT. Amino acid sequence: CASSSWDTQYF.

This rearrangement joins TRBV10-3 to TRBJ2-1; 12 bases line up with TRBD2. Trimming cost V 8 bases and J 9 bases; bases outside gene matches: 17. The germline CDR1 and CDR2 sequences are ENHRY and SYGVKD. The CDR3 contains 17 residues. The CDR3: CAISSPRTSGAAGEQFF. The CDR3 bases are TGTGCCATCTCAAGTCCCCGGACTAGCGGGGCCGCGGGTGAGCAGTTCTTC.

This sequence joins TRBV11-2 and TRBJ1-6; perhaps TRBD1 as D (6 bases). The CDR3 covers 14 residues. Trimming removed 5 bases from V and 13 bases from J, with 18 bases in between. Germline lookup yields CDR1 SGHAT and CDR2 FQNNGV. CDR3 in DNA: TGTGCCAGCAGCCCCCTCAGGGGATCTACGCCCCTCCACTTT. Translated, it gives CASSPLRGSTPLHF.

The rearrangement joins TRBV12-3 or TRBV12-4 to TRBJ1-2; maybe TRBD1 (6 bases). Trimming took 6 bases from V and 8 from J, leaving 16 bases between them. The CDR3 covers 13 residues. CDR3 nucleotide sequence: TGTGCCAGCAGCCCGGGGGCTGCGGGAGGCTACACCTTC. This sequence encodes CASSPGAAGGYTF.

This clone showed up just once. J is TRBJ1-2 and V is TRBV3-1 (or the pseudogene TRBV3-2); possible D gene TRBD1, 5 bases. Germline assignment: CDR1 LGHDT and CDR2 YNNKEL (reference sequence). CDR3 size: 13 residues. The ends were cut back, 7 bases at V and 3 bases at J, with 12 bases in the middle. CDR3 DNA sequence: TGTGCCAGCACCTCGGGGGGATACTATGGCTACACCTTC. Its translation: CASTSGGYYGYTF.

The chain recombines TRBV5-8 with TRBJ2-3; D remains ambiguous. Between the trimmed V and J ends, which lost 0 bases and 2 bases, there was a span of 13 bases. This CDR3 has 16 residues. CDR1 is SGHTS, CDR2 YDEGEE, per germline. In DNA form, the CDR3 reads TGTGCCAGCAGCTTGGCCCTGGAGTCCTCCACAGATACGCAGTATTTT. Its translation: CASSLALESSTDTQYF.

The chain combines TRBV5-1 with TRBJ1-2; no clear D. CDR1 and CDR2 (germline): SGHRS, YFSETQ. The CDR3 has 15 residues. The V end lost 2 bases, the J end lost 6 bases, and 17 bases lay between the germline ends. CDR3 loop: CASSFIGQAGDGYTF. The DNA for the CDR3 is TGCGCCAGCAGCTTTATAGGGCAAGCTGGCGATGGCTACACCTTC.

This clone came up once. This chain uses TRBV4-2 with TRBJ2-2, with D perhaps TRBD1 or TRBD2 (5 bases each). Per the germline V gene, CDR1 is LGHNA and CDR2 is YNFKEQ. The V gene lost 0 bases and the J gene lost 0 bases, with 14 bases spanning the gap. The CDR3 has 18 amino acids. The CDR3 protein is CASSQDPMGTSNTGELFF. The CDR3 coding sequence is TGTGCCAGCAGCCAAGACCCCATGGGGACCTCGAACACCGGGGAGCTGTTTTTT.

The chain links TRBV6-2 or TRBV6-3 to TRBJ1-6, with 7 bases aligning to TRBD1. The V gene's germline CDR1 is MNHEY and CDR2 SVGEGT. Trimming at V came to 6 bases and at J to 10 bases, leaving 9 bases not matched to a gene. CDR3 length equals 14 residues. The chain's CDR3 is CASSIDREESPLHF. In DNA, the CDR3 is TGTGCCAGCAGCATAGACAGGGAGGAATCACCCCTCCACTTT.

The CDR3 loop is CASIGWGNGVSEQFF. The CDR3 DNA sequence: TGTGCCAGTATCGGTTGGGGGAATGGGGTTTCTGAGCAGTTCTTC. The chain carries TRBV27 and TRBJ2-1; D is tentatively TRBD1 or TRBD2 (5 bases each). The V gene's germline CDR1 is MNHEY and CDR2 SMNVEV (reference sequence). This CDR3 is built from 15 residues. The V end was cut by 9 bases, the J end by 9 bases, with 24 bases between.

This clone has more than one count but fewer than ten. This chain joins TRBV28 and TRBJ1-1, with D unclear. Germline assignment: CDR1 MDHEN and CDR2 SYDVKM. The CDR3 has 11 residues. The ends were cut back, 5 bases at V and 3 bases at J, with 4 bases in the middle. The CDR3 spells CASSSYTEAFF. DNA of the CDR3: TGTGCCAGCAGTAGTTACACTGAAGCTTTCTTT.